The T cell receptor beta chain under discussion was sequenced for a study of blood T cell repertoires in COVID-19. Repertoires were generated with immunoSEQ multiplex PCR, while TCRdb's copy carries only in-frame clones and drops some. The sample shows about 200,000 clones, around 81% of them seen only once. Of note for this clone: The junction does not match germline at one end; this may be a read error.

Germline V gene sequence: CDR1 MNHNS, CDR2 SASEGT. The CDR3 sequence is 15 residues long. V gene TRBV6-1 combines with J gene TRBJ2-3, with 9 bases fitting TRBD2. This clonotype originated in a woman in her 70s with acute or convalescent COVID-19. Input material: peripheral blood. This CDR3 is CASNEGGRATDTQYF. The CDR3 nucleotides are TGTGCCAGCAATGAAGGCGGGAGGGCGACAGATACGCAGTATTTT.